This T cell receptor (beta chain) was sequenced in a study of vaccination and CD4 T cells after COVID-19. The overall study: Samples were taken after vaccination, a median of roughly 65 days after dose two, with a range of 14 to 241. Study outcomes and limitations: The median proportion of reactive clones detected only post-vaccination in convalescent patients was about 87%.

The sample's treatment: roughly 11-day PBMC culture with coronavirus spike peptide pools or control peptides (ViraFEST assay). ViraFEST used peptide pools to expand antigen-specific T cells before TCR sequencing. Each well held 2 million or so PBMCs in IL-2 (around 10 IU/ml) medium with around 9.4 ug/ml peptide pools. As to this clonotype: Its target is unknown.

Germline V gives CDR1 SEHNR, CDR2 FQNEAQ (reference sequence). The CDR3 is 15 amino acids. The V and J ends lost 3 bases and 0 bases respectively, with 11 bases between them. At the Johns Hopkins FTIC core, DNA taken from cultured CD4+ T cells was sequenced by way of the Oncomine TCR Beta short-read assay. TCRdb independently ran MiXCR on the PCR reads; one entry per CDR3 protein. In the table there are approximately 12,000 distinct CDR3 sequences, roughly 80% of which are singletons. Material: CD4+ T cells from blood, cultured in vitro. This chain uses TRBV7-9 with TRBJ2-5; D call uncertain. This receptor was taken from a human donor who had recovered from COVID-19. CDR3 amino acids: CASSFQPSYQETQYF. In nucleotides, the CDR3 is TGTGCCAGCAGCTTCCAGCCCTCGTACCAAGAGACCCAGTACTTC.